The 19 T cell receptor beta chains below were found in one sample sequenced in a study of blood T cell repertoires in COVID-19 (dated by TCRdb to the early 2020s). The library was built by means of the immunoSEQ multiplex PCR assay. TCRdb limited this immuneACCESS table to in-frame rearrangements with V and J called. A share of clones is missing; checked studies link under half to unresolved V genes, and the rest is unexplained. Recorded for this sample are 300,000 to 500,000 clones; roughly 90% of them occurred a single time. The leading ten clones occupy roughly 0.97% of the sample. Sample: PBMCs or T cells enriched from blood (not recorded which). These TCRs come from a woman younger than 45 with acute COVID-19.

The chain couples TRBV19 to TRBJ1-5; TRBD1 agrees at 7 bases. Per germline, CDR1 LNHDA and CDR2 SQIVND (reference sequence). Trimming removed 5 bases from V and 5 bases from J; junction bases left unmatched: 6. The CDR3 contains 14 residues. The CDR3 protein is CASSLTGTDQPQHF. Here the CDR3 DNA reads TGTGCCAGTAGTTTGACAGGGACGGATCAGCCCCAGCATTTT.

As to this clone: This sample includes further DNA sequences coding for the same CDR3. The genes are TRBV18 and TRBJ2-1; 7 bases match TRBD2. This CDR3 spans 12 amino acids. Germline values: CDR1 KGHSH, CDR2 LQKENI. V shed 2 bases, J shed 8 bases, and the junction held 0 bases outside the gene matches. Written as DNA, the CDR3 is TGTGCCAGCTCACCAGGGGGGGATGAGCAGTTCTTC. Translation: CASSPGGDEQFF.

The genes are TRBV5-6 and TRBJ2-3; unclear D gene. Germline-derived CDR1 and CDR2 are SGHDT and YYEEEE. V was cut by 0 bases and J by 3 bases, with 11 bases left in between. The CDR3 is made up of 15 amino acids. CDR3: CASSLGAVRTDTQYF. The CDR3 DNA sequence: TGTGCCAGCAGCTTGGGGGCCGTAAGAACAGATACGCAGTATTTT.

J is TRBJ2-3 and V is TRBV19; 9 bases fit TRBD2. Germline-derived CDR1 and CDR2 are LNHDA and SQIVND (reference sequence). V was clipped by 7 bases and J by 5 bases; unmatched bases: 13. CDR3 length: 16 residues. The CDR3 DNA follows: TGTGCCAGTACCCCCTCGGGGCGGGGGGGCTTAGATACGCAGTATTTT. Its protein is CASTPSGRGGLDTQYF.

The chain recombines TRBV3-1 (or the pseudogene TRBV3-2) with TRBJ1-2; no definite D call. V was cut by 5 bases and J by 6 bases, with 13 bases left in between. The CDR3 loop spans 13 amino acids. The germline V gene encodes CDR1 LGHDT and CDR2 YNNKEL (reference sequence). CDR3 DNA: TGTGCCAGCAGCAGGCGCCCCCTAGATGGCTACACCTTC. This codes for CASSRRPLDGYTF.

The gene calls are TRBV4-3 and TRBJ1-2; possible D gene TRBD1, 6 bases. Germline-derived CDR1 and CDR2 are LGHNA and YSLEER. The CDR3 spans 14 residues. V was pared by 1 base and J by 6 bases, with 12 bases between. CDR3 protein: CASSQVPGVDGYTF. DNA of the CDR3: TGCGCCAGCAGCCAAGTACCAGGGGTGGATGGCTACACCTTC.

Turning to this clone: Different DNA sequences within this sample yield the same CDR3. The rearrangement links TRBV18 to TRBJ2-5, with D uncertain. V lost 3 bases to trimming and J lost 2 bases, with 4 bases between them. Germline values: CDR1 KGHSH, CDR2 LQKENI. The CDR3 loop spans 12 amino acids. This chain's CDR3 is CASSPPQETQYF. The CDR3 region has the DNA TGTGCCAGCTCACCTCCACAAGAGACCCAGTACTTC.

The count of this clone is one. The CDR3 spells CASSLDLGGQLNTGELFF. CDR3 coding DNA: TGTGCCAGCAGCTTAGATTTAGGGGGACAGTTGAACACCGGGGAGCTGTTTTTT. This sequence joins TRBV7-9 and TRBJ2-2; 7 bases match TRBD1. The CDR3 covers 18 residues. The germline gives CDR1 SEHNR, CDR2 FQNEAQ (reference sequence). With 1 base clipped from V and 1 base from J, the junction kept 9 bases outside the gene matches.

The chain uses TRBV6-2 or TRBV6-3 and TRBJ2-3, with 9 bases lining up with TRBD1. Germline assignment: CDR1 MNHEY and CDR2 SVGEGT. CDR3 length: 15 amino acids. Unmatched junction bases numbered 8, after V lost 5 bases and J lost 5 bases. The CDR3 bases are TGTGCCAGCAGTCCACCGGGACAGGGTGGAGATACGCAGTATTTT. It yields the protein CASSPPGQGGDTQYF.

The rearrangement links TRBV9 to TRBJ2-3, with 13 bases matching TRBD2. V lost 3 bases, J lost 3 bases, and 1 base stayed unmatched. Germline CDR1 and CDR2: SGDLS and YYNGEE. The CDR3 runs 15 residues. As DNA, the CDR3 is TGTGCCAGCAGCGCGACTAGCGGGAGGACAGATACGCAGTATTTT. Translated, it gives CASSATSGRTDTQYF.

This chain connects TRBV7-3 to TRBJ2-3, with TRBD2 identical over 7 bases. The germline V gene encodes CDR1 SGHTA and CDR2 FQGTGA. The J segment lost 3 bases and the V segment lost 5 bases, leaving 5 bases of the junction unmatched. CDR3 length: 14 amino acids. The chain's CDR3 is CASSAGTTTDTQYF. In nucleotides, the CDR3 is TGTGCCAGCAGCGCCGGGACTACAACAGATACGCAGTATTTT.

This chain connects TRBV7-9 to TRBJ2-3, with TRBD2 matching 13 bases. CDR3 length: 16 residues. The germline V gene encodes CDR1 SEHNR and CDR2 FQNEAQ (reference sequence). V was clipped by 5 bases and J by 2 bases; unmatched bases: 4. CDR3 region: CASSLGLAGSTDTQYF. CDR3 in DNA: TGTGCCAGCAGCCTGGGACTAGCGGGATCCACAGATACGCAGTATTTT.

The chain is built from TRBV6-5 and TRBJ2-3; 7 bases align to TRBD1. Unmatched junction bases numbered 5, after V lost 8 bases and J lost 3 bases. This CDR3 is 13 amino acids long. Germline CDR1 and CDR2: MNHEY and SVGAGI. DNA for the CDR3: TGTGCCAGCCTGGCAGGGGGTACAGATACGCAGTATTTT. Encoded protein: CASLAGGTDTQYF.

J is TRBJ2-7 and V is TRBV7-9; TRBD2 is a possible D gene (6 bases). V lost 4 bases and J lost 6, with 16 bases in between. Germline values: CDR1 SEHNR, CDR2 FQNEAQ (reference sequence). This CDR3 spans 14 amino acids. This CDR3 reads CASSSTSEWSEQYF. The CDR3 bases are TGTGCCAGCAGCTCGACTAGTGAGTGGAGCGAGCAGTACTTC.

The V gene is TRBV7-9, the J gene TRBJ1-1; 7 nucleotides line up with TRBD1. This CDR3 contains 14 residues. Germline CDR1 reads SEHNR; CDR2 reads FQNEAQ (reference sequence). Losses at the gene ends were 3 bases for V and 2 bases for J; bases not matched to a gene: 3. This chain's CDR3 is CASSFRDSNTEAFF. The CDR3 DNA is TGTGCCAGCAGCTTCCGGGACAGCAACACTGAAGCTTTCTTT.

The chain combines TRBV6-2 or TRBV6-3 with TRBJ2-4; 13 bases map to TRBD2. The CDR3 sequence is 21 residues long. V lost 2 bases to trimming and J lost 0 bases; unmatched junction nucleotides: 13. Per germline, CDR1 MNHEY and CDR2 SVGEGT. The CDR3 is CASSYRRLLAGGELAKNIQYF. Written as DNA, the CDR3 is TGTGCCAGCAGTTACCGGCGGTTACTAGCGGGGGGGGAGCTAGCCAAAAACATTCAGTACTTC.

The genes are TRBV6-5 and TRBJ1-1; no reliable D call. V was shortened by 2 bases and J by 6 bases, with 13 bases between the two germline ends. The V gene's germline CDR1 is MNHEY and CDR2 SVGAGI. CDR3 length equals 14 residues. The CDR3 protein is CASSYRYGEAEAFF. The DNA for the CDR3 is TGTGCCAGCAGTTACCGCTACGGGGAGGCTGAAGCTTTCTTT.

CDR3 in amino acids: CASSPQTGRQPQHF. In nucleotides, the CDR3 is TGTGCCAGTAGTCCACAGACAGGGCGTCAGCCCCAGCATTTT. The chain couples TRBV19 to TRBJ1-5; 7 bases align to TRBD1. Germline trimming cut 5 bases from V and 6 bases from J; bases unmatched to any gene: 7. Germline V lookup: CDR1 LNHDA, CDR2 SQIVND (reference sequence). This CDR3 region has 14 residues.

Details on this clone: The same CDR3 arises from other DNA sequences in this sample as well. The chain combines TRBV9 with TRBJ1-1; the match to TRBD1 covers 7 bases. V was clipped by 0 bases and J by 5 bases; unmatched bases: 4. The CDR3 is 14 residues long. Germline values: CDR1 SGDLS, CDR2 YYNGEE. The DNA for the CDR3 is TGTGCCAGCAGCGTAGGAGGCAGGGGGACTGAAGCTTTCTTT. Amino acid sequence: CASSVGGRGTEAFF. The full variable domain, completed using reference TRBV9 and TRBJ1-1, is DSGVTQTPKHLITATGQRVTLRCSPRSGDLSVYWYQQSLDQGLQFLIQYYNGEERAKGNILERFSAQQFPDLHSELNLSSLELGDSALYFCASSVGGRGTEAFFGQGTRLTVV.